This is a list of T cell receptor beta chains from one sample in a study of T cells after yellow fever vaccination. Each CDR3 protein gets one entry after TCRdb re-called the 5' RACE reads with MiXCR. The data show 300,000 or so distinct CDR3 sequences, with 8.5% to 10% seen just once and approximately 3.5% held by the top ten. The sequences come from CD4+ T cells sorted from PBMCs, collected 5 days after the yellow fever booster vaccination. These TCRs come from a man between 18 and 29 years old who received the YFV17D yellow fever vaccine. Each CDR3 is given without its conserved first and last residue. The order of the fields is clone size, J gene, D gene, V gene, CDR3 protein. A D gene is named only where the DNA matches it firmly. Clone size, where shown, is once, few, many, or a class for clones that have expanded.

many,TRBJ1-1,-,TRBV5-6,ASSPEGRGLRNTEAF
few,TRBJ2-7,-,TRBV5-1,ASSHLLGGSYEQY
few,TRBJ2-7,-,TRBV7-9,ASSLGPLGGGIYEQY
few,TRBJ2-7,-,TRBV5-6,ASSSMRAYEQY
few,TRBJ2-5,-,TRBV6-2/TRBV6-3,ASSAARKTQY
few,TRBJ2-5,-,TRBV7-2,ASSFNRGREETQY
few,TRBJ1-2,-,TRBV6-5,ASSQGSARGYT
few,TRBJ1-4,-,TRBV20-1,SASPGTPEKLF
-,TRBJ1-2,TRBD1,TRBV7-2,ASSRTGTAYGYT
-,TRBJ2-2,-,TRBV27,ASRQLGGGELF
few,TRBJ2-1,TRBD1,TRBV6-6,ASKRPGQINEQF
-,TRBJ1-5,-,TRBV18,ASSPSGNNQPQH
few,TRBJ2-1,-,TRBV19,ASSTLKGGSYNEQF
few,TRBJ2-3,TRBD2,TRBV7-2,ASSLTGTSGWAYRDTQY
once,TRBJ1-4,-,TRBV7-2,ASSFSGNNEKLF